Sequencing of this T cell receptor (beta chain) was carried out in a study of OX40 agonist ivuxolimab in advanced cancers. Clones were read by immunoSEQ multiplex PCR, and TCRdb kept only the in-frame ones, dropping some. The repertoire consists of about 48,000 clones, with over 85% occurring once and the leading ten covering around half. CDR1 is SGDLS, CDR2 YYNGEE, per germline. J lost 5 bases, V lost 4 bases, and 12 bases had no gene match. The CDR3 has 16 residues. The clonotype originates from an adult with an advanced solid tumor such as melanoma, head and neck, liver or kidney cancer. The source was CD4+ or CD8+ T cells sorted from blood, collected in a trial of the OX40 agonist ivuxolimab. The V gene is TRBV9, the J gene TRBJ2-5, with 9 bases fitting TRBD2. The CDR3 region is CASSPRAAGGRETQYF. In DNA, the CDR3 is TGTGCCAGCAGCCCCCGGGCAGCGGGGGGTCGGGAGACCCAGTACTTC.